Included here is one T cell receptor (beta chain) sequence, with context. Germline assignment: CDR1 SGHTA and CDR2 FQGNSA. J was trimmed by 9 bases and V by 4 bases; bases with no gene match: 6. This CDR3 spans 14 amino acids. These data come from a study of blood T cell repertoires in COVID-19. Original processing methods: By means of reference gene primer amplification, nucleated cell counts were estimated. Measured with immunoSEQ multiplex PCR; TCRdb has only the in-frame clones, and not every one. V and J calls plus clone size are reproduced from that table; the DNA served to infer D and trimming. The data show about 230,000 clones, more than 80% seen once.

The source of this sequence is a man aged 25 to 40 with COVID-19, enrolled during active disease. Sequencing used peripheral blood. The gene calls are TRBV7-2 and TRBJ1-6; 7 nucleotides match TRBD1. DNA of the CDR3: TGTGCCAGCAGCTCTCGACAGGGCTTTTCACCCCTCCACTTT. Amino acids: CASSSRQGFSPLHF.